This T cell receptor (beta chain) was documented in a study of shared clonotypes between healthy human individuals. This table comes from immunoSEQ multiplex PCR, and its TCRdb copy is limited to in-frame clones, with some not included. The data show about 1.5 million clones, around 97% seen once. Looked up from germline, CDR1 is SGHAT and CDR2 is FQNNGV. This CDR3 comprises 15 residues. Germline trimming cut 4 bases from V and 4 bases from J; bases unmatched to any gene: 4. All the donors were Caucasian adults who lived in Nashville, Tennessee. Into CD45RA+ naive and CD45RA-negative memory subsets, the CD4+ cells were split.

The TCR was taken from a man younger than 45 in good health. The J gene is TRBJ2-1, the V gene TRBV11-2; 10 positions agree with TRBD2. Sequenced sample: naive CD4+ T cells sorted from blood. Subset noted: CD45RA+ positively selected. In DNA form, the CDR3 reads TGTGCCAGCAGCTCCGGACTAGCGGTTTACAATGAGCAGTTCTTC. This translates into CASSSGLAVYNEQFF.